The entry below gives a single T cell receptor beta chain sequence along with its context. These data belong to a study of blood T cell repertoires in COVID-19. Looking at the study overall: Sites across the United States, Italy and Spain contributed samples from acute and convalescent COVID-19. Sources were T cells, B-cell-depleted T cells, or PBMCs; the material itself was cDNA or gDNA.

V lost 0 bases, J lost 3 bases, and 12 bases lay in between. The germline gives CDR1 SGHNT, CDR2 YYREEE (reference sequence). The CDR3 has 15 amino acids. As processed by the authors: Estimates of nucleated cell counts were drawn from the amplification of reference gene primers. TCRdb's table, derived via immunoSEQ multiplex PCR, lists solely in-frame clones and lacks some. Clone size and V and J calls were adopted from that table, with D and trimming inferred from the DNA. The table has 100,000 to 150,000 clones, just under 80% seen once. The rearrangement links TRBV5-4 to TRBJ2-5; D not certain. This receptor was identified in a human donor in a cohort sampled during active COVID-19. Sequenced sample: peripheral blood. CDR3 protein: CASSLASKLEETQYF. The CDR3 DNA reads as TGTGCCAGCAGCTTGGCCTCAAAGTTAGAAGAGACCCAGTACTTC. The variable domain in full, completed from reference TRBV5-4 and TRBJ2-5, reads ETGVTQSPTHLIKTRGQQVTLRCSSQSGHNTVSWYQQALGQGPQFIFQYYREEENGRGNFPPRFSGLQFPNYSSELNVNALELDDSALYLCASSLASKLEETQYFGPGTRLLVL.